The 19 T cell receptor beta chains below all came from one sample that was sequenced in a study of T-cell reconstitution after alpha-beta-depleted transplantation in children. Molecular barcoding with unique molecular identifiers was used for the TCRbeta library. TCRdb re-analysed the PCR reads in MiXCR, keeping a single row per CDR3 protein. The data contain 200,000 or so distinct CDR3 sequences, about 6.6% of them singletons. Sequences were derived from PBMCs, sampled before TCRalphabeta/CD19-depleted stem cell transplant. Receptor source: a boy younger than 10 with acute lymphoblastic leukemia, due to receive a stem cell transplant.

This clonotype occurred many times. This chain connects TRBV20-1 to TRBJ2-7, with 12 bases lining up with TRBD1. This CDR3 has 15 residues. V gave up 3 bases and J gave up 7 bases; unmatched junction bases: 10. Germline CDR1 and CDR2: DFQATT and SNEGSKA (reference sequence). The CDR3 bases are TGCAGTGCTAGCCAGCCCGGGACAGGGGGCAATGAGCAGTACTTC. Translated: CSASQPGTGGNEQYF.

DNA for the CDR3: TGTGCCAGCAGCTTAGTGGGGGGCCCTAATCAGCCCCAGCATTTT. Protein product: CASSLVGGPNQPQHF. The chain employs TRBV7-6 and TRBJ1-5, with D possibly matching TRBD1 (6 bases). Trimming left V 1 base short and J 4 bases short, with 11 bases between. The germline gives CDR1 SGHVS, CDR2 FNYEAQ. CDR3 size: 15 residues.

At least ten counts were recorded for this clonotype. The V call is TRBV28, the J call TRBJ2-3; D is unclear. CDR3 length: 12 amino acids. Germline V CDR1 and CDR2: MDHEN, SYDVKM. V lost 3 bases, J lost 7 bases, and 8 bases lay in between. The CDR3 spells CASSFRTHTQYF. The CDR3, as DNA: TGTGCCAGCAGTTTTAGAACCCATACGCAGTATTTT.

This clonotype was observed many times. The chain has TRBV28 and TRBJ2-7; D might be TRBD2 (6 bases). V gave up 1 base and J gave up 4 bases, with 11 bases separating them. Germline CDR1 reads MDHEN; CDR2 reads SYDVKM. The CDR3 is made up of 14 amino acids. The CDR3 nucleotides read TGTGCCAGCAGTTTATTTCGCGGGGAGTACGAGCAGTACTTC. Its translation: CASSLFRGEYEQYF.

This clonotype was seen ten or more times. V and J are TRBV14 and TRBJ2-7; 8 nucleotides agree with TRBD1. V was pared by 4 bases and J by 4 bases, with 6 bases of the junction left unmatched. The CDR3 covers 14 residues. Per germline, CDR1 SGHDN and CDR2 FVKESK. The CDR3 DNA follows: TGTGCCAGCAGCCGACGGACAGGGTGGTACGAGCAGTACTTC. As protein: CASSRRTGWYEQYF.

The J gene is TRBJ2-1, the V gene TRBV4-3; maybe TRBD2 (7 bases). In germline, CDR1 is LGHNA, CDR2 YSLEER. This CDR3 region has 13 residues. V lost 2 bases and J lost 12, with 14 bases in between. CDR3 region: CASSQLQGGGQFF. The CDR3 DNA follows: TGCGCCAGCAGCCAATTACAGGGCGGGGGGCAGTTCTTC.

The V gene is TRBV4-3, the J gene TRBJ2-1; TRBD2 matches at 11 bases. J lost 9 bases, V lost 0 bases, and 10 bases had no gene match. Looked up from germline, CDR1 is LGHNA and CDR2 is YSLEER. The CDR3 loop spans 17 amino acids. The CDR3 coding sequence is TGCGCCAGCAGCCAAGACGGACTAGCGGGCCCCGAGGGTGAGCAGTTCTTC. Protein: CASSQDGLAGPEGEQFF.

The V gene is TRBV3-1, the J gene TRBJ2-2; D is unresolved. The germline CDR1 and CDR2 sequences are LGHDT and YNNKEL (reference sequence). This CDR3 contains 17 residues. Trimming shortened V by 0 bases and J by 2 bases, and 13 bases separated the two germline ends. This CDR3 is CASSQDLRAINTGELFF. In nucleotides, the CDR3 is TGTGCCAGCAGCCAAGACTTAAGGGCCATCAACACCGGGGAGCTGTTTTTT.

This clonotype came up a few times. The chain is built from TRBV12-3 or TRBV12-4 and TRBJ2-5; tentatively, D is TRBD2 (5 bases). V dropped 3 bases and J dropped 5 bases, with 16 bases sitting between them. The CDR3 is 15 residues long. CDR3 amino acids: CASSFGPGLEETQYF. Written as DNA, the CDR3 is TGTGCCAGCAGTTTCGGCCCGGGGTTAGAGGAGACCCAGTACTTC.

The chain recombines TRBV7-2 with TRBJ2-5; perhaps TRBD2 as D (6 bases). The CDR3 runs 14 residues. Germline V gene sequence: CDR1 SGHTA, CDR2 FQGNSA. The V end lost 5 bases, the J end lost 2 bases, and 12 bases lay between the germline ends. The CDR3 coding sequence is TGTGCCAGCAGCCGGGGGTCAGGACAAGAGACCCAGTACTTC. Protein sequence: CASSRGSGQETQYF.

This clonotype occurred a few times. The rearrangement uses TRBV5-1 and TRBJ1-4; 11 bases agree with TRBD1. V was pared by 4 bases and J by 8 bases, with 10 bases of the junction left unmatched. The CDR3 has 16 residues. Per the germline V gene, CDR1 is SGHRS and CDR2 is YFSETQ. The CDR3 DNA reads TGCGCCAGCAGCCTTGGACAGGGGGCGGGGAGAGAAAAACTGTTTTTT. Encoded protein: CASSLGQGAGREKLFF.

There are a few counts of this clonotype. V is TRBV20-1 and J is TRBJ2-7; no clear D. This CDR3 has 15 amino acids. V was shortened by 0 bases and J by 4 bases, with 16 bases between the two germline ends. Germline V lookup: CDR1 DFQATT, CDR2 SNEGSKA (reference sequence). The CDR3 loop is CSARDSERSLYEQYF. The DNA for the CDR3 is TGCAGTGCTAGAGATTCGGAGCGCTCATTGTACGAGCAGTACTTC.

This clonotype occurred a few times. This chain links TRBV21-1 with TRBJ1-1. TRBV21-1 constitutes a pseudogene. The length of the CDR3 is 15 residues. The CDR3 sequence: CASSTRPDFNTEAFF. The CDR3 nucleotides read TGTGCCAGCAGCACCCGACCGGACTTTAACACTGAAGCTTTCTTT.

This clonotype came up many times. The rearrangement links TRBV2 to TRBJ1-1; D is unresolved. Germline lookup yields CDR1 SNHLY and CDR2 FYNNEI. V lost 3 bases and J 7 bases, leaving 15 bases between the germline ends. This CDR3 contains 14 residues. In DNA form, the CDR3 reads TGTGCCAGCAGTGAGCAGGATGTGGGCCTTGAAGCTTTCTTT. It translates to CASSEQDVGLEAFF.

This clonotype has at least ten counts. This rearrangement joins TRBV9 to TRBJ1-4; 7 bases map to TRBD1. The V segment lost 2 bases and the J segment 6 bases; nucleotides outside the gene matches: 7. The CDR3 is made up of 15 amino acids. CDR1 and CDR2 from the germline V gene are SGDLS and YYNGEE. CDR3 in DNA: TGTGCCAGCAGCGTTACAGGGGACCAGGATGAAAAACTGTTTTTT. As protein: CASSVTGDQDEKLFF. The complete variable domain, with remaining parts taken from reference TRBV9 and TRBJ1-4, reads DSGVTQTPKHLITATGQRVTLRCSPRSGDLSVYWYQQSLDQGLQFLIQYYNGEERAKGNILERFSAQQFPDLHSELNLSSLELGDSALYFCASSVTGDQDEKLFFGSGTQLSVL.

This clonotype was seen many times. The rearrangement uses TRBV4-3 and TRBJ2-1; the match to TRBD2 covers 11 bases. Trimming at V came to 4 bases and at J to 2 bases, leaving 4 bases not matched to a gene. The CDR3 is 16 amino acids. Germline assignment: CDR1 LGHNA and CDR2 YSLEER. DNA for the CDR3: TGCGCCAGCAGCCGACTAGCGGGAACGACCTACAATGAGCAGTTCTTC. Protein: CASSRLAGTTYNEQFF.

This clonotype occurred a few times. J is TRBJ2-7 and V is TRBV6-2 or TRBV6-3, with a weak D call TRBD1 (6 bases). The CDR3 is made up of 14 amino acids. Germline CDR1 reads MNHEY; CDR2 reads SVGEGT. Trimming took 5 bases from V and 4 from J, leaving 15 bases between them. This chain's CDR3 is CASSQPNRVYEQYF. The CDR3 bases are TGTGCCAGCAGTCAACCCAACAGGGTTTACGAGCAGTACTTC.

The chain employs TRBV28 and TRBJ2-5, with 10 positions matching TRBD1. Trimming at V came to 5 bases and at J to 3 bases, leaving 6 bases not matched to a gene. Germline V gene lookup returns CDR1 MDHEN and CDR2 SYDVKM. The CDR3 consists of 15 residues. CDR3 DNA: TGTGCCAGCAGTGAACCGGGACAGGGGAAAGAGACCCAGTACTTC. Translation: CASSEPGQGKETQYF.

The chain joins TRBV12-3 or TRBV12-4 to TRBJ1-2, with no clear D. CDR3 length equals 14 residues. Trimming cost V 1 base and J 4 bases, with 10 bases left between them. The CDR3: CASSLGQRFYGYTF. Here the CDR3 DNA reads TGTGCCAGCAGTTTAGGGCAGCGTTTCTATGGCTACACCTTC.